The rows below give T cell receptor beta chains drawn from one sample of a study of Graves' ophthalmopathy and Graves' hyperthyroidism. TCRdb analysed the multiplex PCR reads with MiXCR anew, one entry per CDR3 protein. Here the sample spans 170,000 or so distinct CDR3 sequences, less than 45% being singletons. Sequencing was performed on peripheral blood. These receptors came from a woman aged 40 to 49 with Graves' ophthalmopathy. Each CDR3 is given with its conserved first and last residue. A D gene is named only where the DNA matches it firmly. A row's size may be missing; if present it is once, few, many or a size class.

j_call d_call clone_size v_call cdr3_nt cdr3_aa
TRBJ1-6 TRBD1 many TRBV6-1 TGTGCCAGCAGTAAACAGGGGGCCCAAAATTCACCCCTCCACTTT CASSKQGAQNSPLHF
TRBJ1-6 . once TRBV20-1 TGCAGTGCTAGAGAGGGTTCACCCCTCCACTTT CSAREGSPLHF
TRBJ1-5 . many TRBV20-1 TGCAGTGCTAGAGATGTGGGCAGAAATCAGCCCCAGCATTTT CSARDVGRNQPQHF
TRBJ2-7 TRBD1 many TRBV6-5 TGTGCCAGCAGGCTCAGGGACAGGGGTACTTACGAGCAGTACTTC CASRLRDRGTYEQYF
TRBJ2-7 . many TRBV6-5 TGTGCCAGCAGTTACGGGGGACTGGGAGTTTCGGAGCAGTACTTC CASSYGGLGVSEQYF
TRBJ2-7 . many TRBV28 TGTGCCAGCAGTTTACACGAGCAGTACTTC CASSLHEQYF
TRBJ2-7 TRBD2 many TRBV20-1 TGCAGTGCTAGAGATGGGACTAGCGGAGTCTACGAGCAGTACTTC CSARDGTSGVYEQYF
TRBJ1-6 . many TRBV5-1 TGCGCCAGCAGCACCCGACAAGGCGGGAACTCACCCCTCCACTTT CASSTRQGGNSPLHF
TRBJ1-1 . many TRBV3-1 TGTGCCAGCAGCCAAGCTGATAGTCAGACAATTGGTTTCTTT CASSQADSQTIGFF
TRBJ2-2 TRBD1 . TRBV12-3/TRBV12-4 TGTGCCAGCAGTTTAGAACAGGGGGCGGCCGGGGAGCTGTTTTTT CASSLEQGAAGELFF
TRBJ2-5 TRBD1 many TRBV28 TGTGCCAGCAGTTTAGGGACAGGGGGAAAAGAGACCCAGTACTTC CASSLGTGGKETQYF
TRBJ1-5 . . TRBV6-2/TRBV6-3 TGTGCCAGCAGTTGGGTTAGCAATCAGCCCCAGCATTTT CASSWVSNQPQHF
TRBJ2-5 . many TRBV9 TGTGCCAGCAGCGTAGTAGGGACCGAGCCGAGGTGGTGGGAGACCCAGTACTTC CASSVVGTEPRWWETQYF
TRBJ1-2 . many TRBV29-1 TGCAGCGTTACAACGACAGGAGCTGTTGGCTACACCTTC CSVTTTGAVGYTF
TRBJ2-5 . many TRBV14 TGTGCCAGCAGCCAAGGGGTTCAAGAGACCCAGTACTTC CASSQGVQETQYF
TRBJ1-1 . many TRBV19 TGTGCCAGTAGTCAGGGGAGGACTGAAGCTTTCTTT CASSQGRTEAFF
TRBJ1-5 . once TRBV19 TGTGCCAGTAGTTTCGGGGGAGATCAACCCCAGCATTTT CASSFGGDQPQHF
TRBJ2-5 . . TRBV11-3 TGTGCCAGCAGCTTAACCGTCGAGACCCAGTACTTC CASSLTVETQYF
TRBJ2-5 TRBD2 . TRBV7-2 TGTGCCAGCAGCTTGACTAGCGGCCATAGTTGGGAGACCCAGTACTTC CASSLTSGHSWETQYF
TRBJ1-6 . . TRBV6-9 TGTGCCAGCAGTTCACCGACAGCACCCCTCCACTTT CASSSPTAPLHF